This entry features one TCR beta chain sequence. No antigen is known for it. PCR employed 60 Vbeta and 13 Jbeta primers. The protocol was immunoSEQ multiplex PCR, while the TCRdb copy is restricted to in-frame clones and leaves out a portion. The sample records over 200,000 clones, approximately 80% being singletons. Donors were ostensibly healthy at sampling, although undocumented immune exposures were probable. These data come from a study of cytomegalovirus exposure and HLA in healthy donors. General study points: By HLA locus, TCR association rates varied in a later analysis, with DRB1 showing the most and HLA-C the fewest.

The V and J ends lost 5 bases and 7 bases, in that order; junction bases with no gene match: 9. CDR1 and CDR2 (germline): GTSNPN, SVGIG (reference sequence). The CDR3 is made up of 15 amino acids. This TCR came from a woman aged 40 to 49 in good health and CMV-seronegative. The chain has TRBV30 and TRBJ1-6; 9 bases agree with TRBD1. Sequenced material: PBMCs. CDR3 amino acids: CAWGPGTGKNSPLHF. Written as DNA, the CDR3 is TGTGCCTGGGGCCCTGGGACAGGGAAAAATTCACCCCTCCACTTT.